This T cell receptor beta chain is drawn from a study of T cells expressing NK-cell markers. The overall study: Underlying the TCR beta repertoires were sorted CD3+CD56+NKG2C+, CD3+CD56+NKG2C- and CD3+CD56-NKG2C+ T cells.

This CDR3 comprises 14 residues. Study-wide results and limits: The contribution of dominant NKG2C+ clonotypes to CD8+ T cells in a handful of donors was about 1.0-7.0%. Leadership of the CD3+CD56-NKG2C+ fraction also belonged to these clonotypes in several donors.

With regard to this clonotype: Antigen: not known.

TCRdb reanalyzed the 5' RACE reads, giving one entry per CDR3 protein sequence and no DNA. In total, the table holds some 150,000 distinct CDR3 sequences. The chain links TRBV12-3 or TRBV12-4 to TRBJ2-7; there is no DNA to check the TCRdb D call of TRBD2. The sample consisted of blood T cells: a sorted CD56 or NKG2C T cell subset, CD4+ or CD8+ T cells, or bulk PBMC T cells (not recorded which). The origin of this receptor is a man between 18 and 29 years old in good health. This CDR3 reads CASRPSGEGSEQYF.